This T cell receptor beta chain was profiled in a study of cytomegalovirus exposure and HLA in healthy donors. Study-wide context: Some 77 million unique TCRs from HLA-typed donors were held in an early release of data.

Notes on the study in general: Exclusion applied to some V segments, including TRBV6-2 and TRBV6-3, as they were indistinguishable. A few chains linked to CMV were shown in vitro to be specific for CMV antigens. Roughly even sequencing depth across donors was the assumption behind the presence/absence analyses.

CDR3 length: 16 amino acids. V was pared by 4 bases and J by 0 bases, with 6 bases of the junction left unmatched. The germline CDR1 and CDR2 sequences are SGHRS and YFSETQ. PCR primers comprised 60 Vbeta and 13 Jbeta primers. TCRdb keeps only in-frame clones here, not all; method: immunoSEQ multiplex PCR. There are some 160,000 clones in the sample; 75% to 90% occur only once, and nearly 2% lies in the top ten. For this clone: Its antigen remains unidentified.

Specimen: PBMCs. The chain carries TRBV5-1 and TRBJ2-2; 7 bases fit TRBD2. The source of this sequence is a young woman in good health and CMV-seronegative. The chain's CDR3 is CASSREGGSNTGELFF. The DNA for the CDR3 is TGCGCCAGCAGCAGGGAGGGCGGGTCGAACACCGGGGAGCTGTTTTTT.